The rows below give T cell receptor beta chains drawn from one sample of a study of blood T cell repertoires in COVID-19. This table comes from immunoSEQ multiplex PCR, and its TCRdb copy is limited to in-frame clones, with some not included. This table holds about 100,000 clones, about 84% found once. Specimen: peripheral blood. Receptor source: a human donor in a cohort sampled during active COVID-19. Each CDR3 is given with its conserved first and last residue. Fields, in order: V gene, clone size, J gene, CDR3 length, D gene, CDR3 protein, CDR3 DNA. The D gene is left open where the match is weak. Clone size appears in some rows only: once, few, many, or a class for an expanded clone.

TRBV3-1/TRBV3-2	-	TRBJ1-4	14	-	CASSQVGAAEKLFF	TGTGCCAGCAGCCAAGTGGGGGCGGCTGAAAAACTGTTTTTT
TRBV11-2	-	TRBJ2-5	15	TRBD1	CASSLSEGQSTTQYF	TGTGCCAGCAGCTTATCAGAGGGACAGTCGACGACCCAGTACTTC
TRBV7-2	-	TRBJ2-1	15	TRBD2	CASSPTGLAGNEQFF	TGTGCCAGCAGCCCCACCGGGCTAGCGGGCAATGAGCAGTTCTTC
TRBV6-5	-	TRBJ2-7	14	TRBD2	CASRRAGGHYEQYF	TGTGCCAGCAGGAGAGCGGGGGGCCACTACGAGCAGTACTTC
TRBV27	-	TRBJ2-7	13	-	CASSNQGYGEQYF	TGTGCCAGCAGTAATCAGGGATACGGCGAGCAGTACTTC
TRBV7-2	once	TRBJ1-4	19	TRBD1	CASSLGPPDRAFANEKLFF	TGTGCCAGCAGCTTAGGACCCCCCGACAGGGCATTTGCTAATGAAAAACTGTTTTTT
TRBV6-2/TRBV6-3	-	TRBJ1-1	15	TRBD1	CASSYPTGGYTEAFF	TGTGCCAGCAGTTACCCAACAGGGGGGTACACTGAAGCTTTCTTT
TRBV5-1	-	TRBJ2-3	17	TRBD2	CASSFGLAGGQGDTQYF	TGCGCCAGCAGCTTTGGACTAGCGGGGGGGCAGGGAGATACGCAGTATTTT
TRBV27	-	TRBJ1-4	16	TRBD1	CASSLRQGAHNEKLFF	TGTGCCAGCAGTTTAAGACAGGGGGCCCATAATGAAAAACTGTTTTTT
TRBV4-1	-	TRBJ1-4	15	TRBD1	CASSTGGAVGEKLFF	TGCGCCAGCAGCACAGGGGGGGCCGTAGGGGAAAAACTGTTTTTT
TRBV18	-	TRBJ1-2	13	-	CASSPGEGYGYTF	TGTGCCAGCTCACCAGGGGAGGGCTATGGCTACACCTTC
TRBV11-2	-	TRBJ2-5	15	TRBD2	CASSPLAGGRETQYF	TGTGCCAGCAGCCCTCTAGCGGGGGGGCGAGAGACCCAGTACTTC
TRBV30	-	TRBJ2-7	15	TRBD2	CAWSVRPSGTYEQYF	TGTGCCTGGAGTGTACGGCCTAGCGGAACCTACGAGCAGTACTTC
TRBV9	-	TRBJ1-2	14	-	CASSPLGQNYGYTF	TGTGCCAGCAGCCCTTTGGGGCAGAACTATGGCTACACCTTC
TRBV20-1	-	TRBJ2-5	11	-	CSARDRETQYF	TGCAGTGCTAGAGATCGGGAGACCCAGTACTTC
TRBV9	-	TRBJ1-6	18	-	CASSVDDRMVVGNSPLHF	TGTGCCAGCAGCGTAGACGACAGGATGGTGGTGGGAAATTCACCCCTCCACTTT
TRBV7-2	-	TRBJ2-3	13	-	CASSLGQTDTQYF	TGTGCCAGCAGCTTAGGCCAGACAGATACGCAGTATTTT
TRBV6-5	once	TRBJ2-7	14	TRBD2	CASAAGGTLREQYF	TGTGCCAGCGCGGCGGGGGGTACTCTCCGCGAGCAGTACTTC
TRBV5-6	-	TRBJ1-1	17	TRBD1	CASSLRQGKGTNTEAFF	TGTGCCAGCAGCTTAAGACAGGGCAAGGGGACGAACACTGAAGCTTTCTTT
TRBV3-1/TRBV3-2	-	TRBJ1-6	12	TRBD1	CASSDRDSPLHF	TGTGCCAGCAGTGACAGGGATTCACCCCTCCACTTT
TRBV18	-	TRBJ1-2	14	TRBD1	CASSPGQPFLGYTF	TGTGCCAGCTCACCGGGACAGCCCTTTTTGGGCTACACCTTC
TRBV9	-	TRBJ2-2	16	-	CASSGGGGSNTGELFF	TGTGCCAGCAGCGGTGGGGGGGGCTCCAACACCGGGGAGCTGTTTTTT
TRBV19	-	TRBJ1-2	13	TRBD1	CASSTDRAYGYTF	TGTGCCAGTAGTACGGACAGGGCCTATGGCTACACCTTC
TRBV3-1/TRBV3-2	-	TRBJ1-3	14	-	CASSQEFFGNTIYF	TGTGCCAGCAGCCAAGAATTCTTTGGAAACACCATATATTTT
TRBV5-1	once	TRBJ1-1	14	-	CASSSEGVDTEAFF	TGCGCCAGCAGCTCTGAGGGTGTAGACACTGAAGCTTTCTTT
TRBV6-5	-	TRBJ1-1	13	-	CASSLAGLTEAFF	TGTGCCAGCAGTTTGGCGGGGCTCACTGAAGCTTTCTTT
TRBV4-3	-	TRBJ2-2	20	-	CASSQEPQGGIVGTTGELFF	TGCGCCAGCAGCCAAGAACCCCAGGGGGGAATCGTTGGGACCACCGGGGAGCTGTTTTTT
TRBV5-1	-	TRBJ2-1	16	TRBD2	CASSLEGTSGRNEQFF	TGCGCCAGCAGCTTGGAAGGGACTAGCGGGAGAAATGAGCAGTTCTTC
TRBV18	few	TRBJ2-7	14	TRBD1	CASSSRDSSYEQYF	TGTGCCAGCTCTTCTAGGGACAGCTCCTACGAGCAGTACTTC
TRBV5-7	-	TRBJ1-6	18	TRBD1	CASSKSTGSGSLRPPLHF	TGTGCCAGCAGCAAATCGACAGGGTCTGGCTCTCTTAGGCCACCCCTCCACTTT
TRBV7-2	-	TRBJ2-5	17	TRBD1	CASSLVGTGGAGETQYF	TGTGCCAGCAGCTTAGTTGGGACAGGGGGCGCGGGAGAGACCCAGTACTTC
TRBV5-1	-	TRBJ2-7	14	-	CASSPTAGSYEQYF	TGCGCCAGCAGCCCCACGGCAGGGTCCTACGAGCAGTACTTC
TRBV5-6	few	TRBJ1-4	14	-	CASTREGRNEKLFF	TGTGCCAGCACCCGGGAGGGGAGGAATGAAAAACTGTTTTTT
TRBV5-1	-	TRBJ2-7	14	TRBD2	CASSLGGSTNEQYF	TGCGCCAGCAGCTTGGGCGGGAGTACGAACGAGCAGTACTTC
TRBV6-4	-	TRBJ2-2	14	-	CASSGEINTGELFF	TGTGCCAGCAGTGGCGAGATAAACACCGGGGAGCTGTTTTTT
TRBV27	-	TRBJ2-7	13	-	CASSLFGSYEQYF	TGTGCCAGCAGTTTATTCGGGAGCTACGAGCAGTACTTC
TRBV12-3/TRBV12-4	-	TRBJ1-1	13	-	CASSFVANTEAFF	TGTGCCAGCAGTTTTGTGGCGAACACTGAAGCTTTCTTT
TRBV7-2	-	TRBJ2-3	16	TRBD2	CASRETSGGATDTQYF	TGTGCCAGCAGAGAGACTAGCGGGGGGGCCACAGATACGCAGTATTTT
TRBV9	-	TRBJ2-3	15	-	CASSASHGQADTQYF	TGTGCCAGCAGCGCTTCGCACGGCCAGGCAGATACGCAGTATTTT
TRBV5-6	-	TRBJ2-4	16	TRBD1	CASSKGQGLAKNIQYF	TGTGCCAGCAGCAAGGGACAGGGATTAGCCAAAAACATTCAGTACTTC
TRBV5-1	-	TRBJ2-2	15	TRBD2	CASSQTSGDAGELFF	TGCGCCAGCAGCCAGACTAGCGGGGATGCCGGGGAGCTGTTTTTT
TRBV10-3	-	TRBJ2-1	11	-	CAISAGNEQFF	TGTGCCATCTCAGCCGGGAATGAGCAGTTCTTC
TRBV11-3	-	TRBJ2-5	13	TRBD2	CASSPQWGGAQYF	TGTGCCAGCAGCCCCCAATGGGGGGGGGCCCAGTACTTC
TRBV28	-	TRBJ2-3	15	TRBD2	CASSLPRLAADTQYF	TGTGCCAGCAGTTTGCCCAGACTAGCAGCAGATACGCAGTATTTT
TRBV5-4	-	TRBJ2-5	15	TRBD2	CASSLGLAGGETQYF	TGTGCCAGCAGCTTGGGTCTAGCGGGAGGAGAGACCCAGTACTTC